A single sample is the source of the 15 T cell receptor beta chains below, sequenced in a study of blood T cell repertoires in COVID-19 (dated by TCRdb to about 2020). Receptor libraries were prepared by the immunoSEQ multiplex PCR assay. This immuneACCESS table, as held by TCRdb, lists in-frame sequences with V and J called but not all clones. Of the missing ones, under half trace to an unresolved V gene in checked studies; the others have no known cause. The sample table lists about 180,000 clones, about 78% of them with a count of one. Of the sample, about 18% falls within the top ten clones. Sequenced: PBMCs or T cells enriched from blood (not recorded which). Every receptor here comes from a woman in her 50s who had recovered from COVID-19.

V is TRBV11-2 and J is TRBJ1-3, with 10 bases identical to TRBD1. Per the germline V gene, CDR1 is SGHAT and CDR2 is FQNNGV. This CDR3 has 16 residues. The J segment lost 2 bases and the V segment lost 1 base, leaving 2 bases of the junction unmatched. CDR3: CASSLAGTGAGNTIYF. The CDR3 nucleotides are TGTGCCAGCAGCTTAGCAGGGACAGGGGCTGGAAACACCATATATTTT.

V usage is TRBV6-1 and J usage is TRBJ2-7; TRBD1 agrees at 9 bases. V dropped 2 bases and J dropped 4; count of bases not matched to a gene: 6. There are 15 residues in the CDR3. Germline V gene lookup returns CDR1 MNHNS and CDR2 SASEGT. CDR3 protein: CASSERGTGSYEQYF. CDR3 coding DNA: TGTGCCAGCAGTGAAAGGGGGACAGGGTCGTACGAGCAGTACTTC.

The V gene is TRBV28, the J gene TRBJ1-5; TRBD1 agrees at 8 bases. The CDR3 length is 15 residues. Unmatched junction bases numbered 10, after V lost 6 bases and J lost 6 bases. Germline assignment: CDR1 MDHEN and CDR2 SYDVKM. The CDR3 protein is CASSRRTGGSQPQHF. The CDR3 DNA sequence: TGTGCCAGCAGCCGCCGTACAGGGGGAAGTCAGCCCCAGCATTTT.

The chain recombines TRBV30 with TRBJ1-2, with TRBD1 as a possible D gene (6 bases). The CDR3 consists of 11 residues. V lost 5 bases and J 2 bases, leaving 6 bases between the germline ends. From germline, CDR1 is GTSNPN and CDR2 SVGIG (reference sequence). The CDR3 loop is CAWGQNYGYTF. For the CDR3, the DNA is TGTGCCTGGGGACAGAACTATGGCTACACCTTC.

This clone was detected only once. The rearrangement links TRBV6-5 to TRBJ2-1, with 8 bases matching TRBD1. The V gene's germline CDR1 is MNHEY and CDR2 SVGAGI. This CDR3 contains 13 residues. The V gene end was trimmed by 7 bases and the J gene end by 7 bases; junction bases not matched to a gene: 6. CDR3: CASNGWDRNEQFF. The DNA for the CDR3 is TGTGCCAGCAACGGGTGGGACAGGAATGAGCAGTTCTTC.

The chain carries TRBV10-2 and TRBJ1-1; D gene ambiguous. The CDR3 spans 13 residues. Trimming cost V 1 base and J 6 bases, with 9 bases left between them. Per germline, CDR1 WSHSY and CDR2 SAAADI. DNA for the CDR3: TGCGCCAGCAGTGAGTTCGGGGAAGCTGAAGCTTTCTTT. Translated, it gives CASSEFGEAEAFF.

The gene calls are TRBV5-1 and TRBJ2-6; D is possibly TRBD1 (6 bases). Germline assignment: CDR1 SGHRS and CDR2 YFSETQ. The CDR3 consists of 17 residues. The V gene lost 2 bases and the J gene lost 2 bases, with 14 bases spanning the gap. DNA of the CDR3: TGCGCCAGCAGCTTAGACAACAGGGCCGCTGGGGCCAACGTCCTGACTTTC. Translated, it gives CASSLDNRAAGANVLTF.

The chain links TRBV18 to TRBJ1-4; D is unclear. The germline V and J ends were trimmed by 0 bases and 5 bases, with 7 bases remaining between them. The CDR3 totals 14 residues. Germline CDR1 KGHSH, CDR2 LQKENI. The DNA of the CDR3 is TGTGCCAGCTCACCACCGACCAGGAATGAAAAACTGTTTTTT. It codes for CASSPPTRNEKLFF.

The V gene is TRBV24-1, the J gene TRBJ2-3; D unclear. This CDR3 has 16 residues. V gave up 5 bases and J gave up 1 base, with 15 bases separating them. Per the germline V gene, CDR1 is KGHDR and CDR2 is SFDVKD. The CDR3: CATSAPRTLGTDTQYF. The DNA for the CDR3 is TGTGCCACCAGTGCCCCAAGAACTTTGGGCACAGATACGCAGTATTTT.

Ten or more counts support this clone. V usage is TRBV25-1 and J usage is TRBJ2-7; TRBD1 agrees at 8 bases. In germline, CDR1 is MGHDK, CDR2 SYGVNS. The junction had 0 bases not matched to a gene; V was cut back by 4 bases and J by 1 base. This CDR3 has 13 amino acids. The DNA of the CDR3 is TGTGCCAGCAGTGGGACAGGGTCCTACGAGCAGTACTTC. It is translated as CASSGTGSYEQYF.

This clone was counted only a few times. The V call is TRBV12-5, the J call TRBJ2-2, with D possibly matching TRBD2 (7 bases). The CDR3 consists of 16 residues. V lost 3 bases to trimming and J lost 2 bases, with 13 bases between them. Per the germline V gene, CDR1 is LGHNT and CDR2 is FRNRAP. CDR3 protein: CASGFSAGQNTGELFF. In nucleotides, the CDR3 is TGTGCTAGTGGTTTCTCAGCGGGACAAAACACCGGGGAGCTGTTTTTT. The variable domain in full, with the rest retrieved from reference TRBV12-5 and TRBJ2-2, is DARVTQTPRHKVTEMGQEVTMRCQPILGHNTVFWYRQTMMQGLELLAYFRNRAPLDDSGMPKDRFSAEMPDATLATLKIQPSEPRDSAVYFCASGFSAGQNTGELFFGEGSRLTVL.

The chain's CDR3 is CATCPSSYNEQFF. The DNA for the CDR3 is TGTGCTACCTGTCCGAGCTCCTACAATGAGCAGTTCTTC. The rearrangement links TRBV24-1 to TRBJ2-1; unclear D gene. The CDR3 is made up of 13 amino acids. Germline-derived CDR1 and CDR2 are KGHDR and SFDVKD.

The chain has TRBV18 and TRBJ1-5, with D hard to call. Trimming removed 4 bases from V and 5 bases from J, with 9 bases in between. The germline gives CDR1 KGHSH, CDR2 LQKENI. This CDR3 has 13 amino acids. For the CDR3, the DNA is TGTGCCAGCTCACTCGGGGAGGATCAGCCCCAGCATTTT. Amino acids: CASSLGEDQPQHF.

CDR3 DNA sequence: TGTGCCACCGTCGACAGGGGTTGGGCTGAAGCTTTCTTT. It yields the protein CATVDRGWAEAFF. The chain combines TRBV28 with TRBJ1-1; 8 bases line up with TRBD1. Germline-derived CDR1 and CDR2 are MDHEN and SYDVKM. The V gene end was trimmed by 10 bases and the J gene end by 6 bases; junction bases not matched to a gene: 10. The CDR3 runs to 13 residues.

This chain links TRBV19 with TRBJ2-3, with 10 bases lining up with TRBD2. With V trimmed by 6 bases and J by 3 bases, 6 bases remained unmatched. The CDR3 has 15 residues. CDR1 and CDR2 from the germline V gene are LNHDA and SQIVND (reference sequence). The DNA for the CDR3 is TGTGCCAGTAGGGAAGCGGGAGGGCCGACAGATACGCAGTATTTT. This gives the protein CASREAGGPTDTQYF.